These 13 T cell receptor beta chains originate from one sample sequenced in a study of T cell repertoires in cytomegalovirus infection. Using its own MiXCR run on the reads, TCRdb lists one record per CDR3 protein. This sample carries hundreds of thousands of distinct CDR3 sequences, approximately 10% of them seen once, and the ten largest clones take about 9.4%. Sequenced: PBMCs. These receptors all stem from a human donor in good health (CMV status not recorded). Some clones in this sample may be carry-over from other donors' samples.

This clonotype was seen many times. This chain uses TRBV18 with TRBJ1-1; D gene ambiguous. This CDR3 is 15 amino acids long. Per germline, CDR1 KGHSH and CDR2 LQKENI. The V gene lost 3 bases and the J gene lost 0 bases, with 11 bases spanning the gap. This CDR3 is CASSPIRDMNTEAFF. CDR3 nucleotide sequence: TGTGCCAGCTCACCCATAAGGGATATGAACACTGAAGCTTTCTTT.

This clonotype was seen only once. A much larger clone lies one base from this, so it may be a read error. CDR3: CASSILTGRAYEAFF. The CDR3 DNA sequence: TGTGCCAGTAGTATCTTGACAGGGAGGGCCTATGAAGCTTTCTTT. V is TRBV19 and J is TRBJ1-1; 7 bases agree with TRBD1. Germline CDR1 LNHDA, CDR2 SQIVND (reference sequence). V lost 3 bases and J lost 7; bases outside the gene matches: 11. CDR3 length equals 15 residues.

Comments on this clonotype: A much larger clone sits a single nucleotide away, making a read error possible. This chain joins TRBV12-3 or TRBV12-4 and TRBJ1-5; 8 positions match TRBD1. The CDR3 covers 14 residues. CDR3 DNA: TGTGCCAGCGGTTTTCAGGGGGCCGCTCAGCCCCAGCATTTT. It translates to CASGFQGAAQPQHF.

This clonotype was counted many times. The chain combines TRBV10-3 with TRBJ2-4; TRBD2 matches 10 bases. Germline lookup yields CDR1 ENHRY and CDR2 SYGVKD. Losses at the gene ends were 4 bases for V and 1 base for J; bases not matched to a gene: 13. The CDR3 is 19 residues long. In DNA form, the CDR3 reads TGTGCCATCAGTGTGGAGCGGGGGGGCACAAATGTGGCCAAAAACATTCAGTACTTC. Translation gives CAISVERGGTNVAKNIQYF.

This clonotype has at least ten counts. The rearrangement joins TRBV20-1 to TRBJ2-2; tentatively, D is TRBD2 (6 bases). CDR3 length: 15 amino acids. Trimming removed 0 bases at V and 1 base at J, with 9 bases between. Germline CDR1 reads DFQATT; CDR2 reads SNEGSKA (reference sequence). The chain's CDR3 is CSARDGRENTGELFF. CDR3 nucleotide sequence: TGCAGTGCTAGAGACGGGCGGGAGAACACCGGGGAGCTGTTTTTT.

This clonotype has ten or more counts. This chain connects TRBV24-1 to TRBJ2-1; no reliable D call. From germline, CDR1 is KGHDR and CDR2 SFDVKD. The CDR3 is 13 amino acids. V lost 3 bases, J lost 7 bases, and 9 bases lay in between. The chain's CDR3 is CATSDTLWNEQFF. As DNA, the CDR3 is TGTGCCACCAGTGATACCCTCTGGAATGAGCAGTTCTTC.

V usage is TRBV5-4 and J usage is TRBJ2-2; D is ambiguous. V was trimmed by 3 bases and J by 0 bases, leaving 9 bases between them. The CDR3 totals 15 residues. Germline CDR1 and CDR2: SGHNT and YYREEE (reference sequence). The CDR3 DNA is TGTGCCAGCAGCTCTAGGAGTGCGAACACCGGGGAGCTGTTTTTT. Encoded protein: CASSSRSANTGELFF.

The sample holds many counts of this clonotype. This chain uses TRBV12-3 or TRBV12-4 with TRBJ2-1, with 9 bases that match TRBD2. After removal of 3 bases from V and 5 bases from J, the junction contained 5 bases not matched to a gene. The CDR3 runs to 15 residues. This chain's CDR3 is CASSLGTSLHNEQFF. The CDR3 coding sequence is TGTGCCAGCAGTTTGGGGACTAGCTTGCACAATGAGCAGTTCTTC.

This clonotype was recorded at least ten times. The CDR3 coding sequence is TGTGCCAGCAGCTTAGCACCATCCGCGAACACCGGGGAGCTGTTTTTT. Amino acids: CASSLAPSANTGELFF. The rearrangement joins TRBV5-8 to TRBJ2-2; D uncertain. Germline lookup yields CDR1 SGHTS and CDR2 YDEGEE. Trimming shortened V by 2 bases and J by 0 bases, and 11 bases separated the two germline ends. The CDR3 extends over 16 amino acids.

This clonotype appeared many times. The chain combines TRBV3-1 with TRBJ2-5; 10 bases are shared with TRBD2. Germline CDR1 LGHDT, CDR2 YNNKEL (reference sequence). V shed 2 bases, J shed 2 bases, and the junction held 8 bases outside the gene matches. The CDR3 contains 17 residues. This chain's CDR3 is CASSQSFTSGIQETQYF. CDR3 nucleotide sequence: TGTGCCAGCAGCCAAAGTTTCACTAGCGGGATTCAAGAGACCCAGTACTTC.

This clonotype came up many times. The chain links TRBV20-1 to TRBJ2-3, with 7 bases matching TRBD1. The germline V gene has CDR1 DFQATT and CDR2 SNEGSKA (reference sequence). The J segment lost 9 bases and the V segment lost 3 bases, leaving 15 bases of the junction unmatched. The CDR3 extends over 15 amino acids. Here the CDR3 DNA reads TGCAGTGCTAGGGCCGTAGGGGGCGTCGTGGGGACGCAGTATTTT. Translating it yields CSARAVGGVVGTQYF.

This clonotype has just a few counts. The CDR3 nucleotides read TGTGCCAGCTCACCATCCTCGAAGGGTCATAATTCACCCCTCCACTTT. Translated, it gives CASSPSSKGHNSPLHF. The chain combines TRBV18 with TRBJ1-6; D uncertain. Germline V gives CDR1 KGHSH, CDR2 LQKENI. The CDR3 has 16 residues. Trimming stripped 2 bases from V and 5 bases from J, with 13 bases between.

This clonotype has a count of ten or more. V usage is TRBV4-1 and J usage is TRBJ2-7; unclear D gene. Trimming left V 3 bases short and J 3 bases short, with 15 bases between. Germline-derived CDR1 and CDR2 are MGHRA and YSYEKL. The CDR3 is 15 amino acids. CDR3 sequence reads: CASSHYTGGYYEQYF. CDR3 DNA sequence: TGCGCCAGCAGCCACTACACCGGCGGATACTACGAGCAGTACTTC.